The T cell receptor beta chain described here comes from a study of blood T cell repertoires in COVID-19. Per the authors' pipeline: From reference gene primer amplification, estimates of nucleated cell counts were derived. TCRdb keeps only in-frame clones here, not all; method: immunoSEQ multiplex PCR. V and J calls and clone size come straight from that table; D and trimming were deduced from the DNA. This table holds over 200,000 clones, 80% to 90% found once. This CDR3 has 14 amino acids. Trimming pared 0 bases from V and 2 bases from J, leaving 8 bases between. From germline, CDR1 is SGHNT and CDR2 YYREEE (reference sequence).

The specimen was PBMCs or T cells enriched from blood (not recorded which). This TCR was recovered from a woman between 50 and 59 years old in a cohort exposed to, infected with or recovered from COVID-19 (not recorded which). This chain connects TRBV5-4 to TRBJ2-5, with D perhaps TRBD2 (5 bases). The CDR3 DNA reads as TGTGCCAGCAGCTTGGGAGGGTTACAAGAGACCCAGTACTTC. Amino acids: CASSLGGLQETQYF.